The 25 T cell receptor beta chains below all came from one sample that was sequenced in a study of blood T cell repertoires in COVID-19. The data were produced by immunoSEQ multiplex PCR, yet TCRdb's version contains in-frame clones alone and is incomplete. The sample has more than 55,000 clones; almost 95% are singletons. The source material was peripheral blood. The receptors here all came from a man aged 45-65 years with active COVID-19.

The rearrangement uses TRBV19 and TRBJ1-1; TRBD1 agrees at 11 bases. Losses at the gene ends were 6 bases for V and 5 bases for J; bases not matched to a gene: 8. This CDR3 has 15 residues. Germline V gene lookup returns CDR1 LNHDA and CDR2 SQIVND (reference sequence). This chain's CDR3 is CASRPDRGRVTEAFF. CDR3 DNA: TGTGCCAGTAGGCCGGACAGGGGGCGCGTTACTGAAGCTTTCTTT.

The CDR3 spells CASSPLPRELFF. The CDR3 DNA reads TGTGCCAGTAGTCCACTCCCCCGGGAACTGTTTTTT. V usage is TRBV19 and J usage is TRBJ1-4, with unresolved D. This CDR3 region has 12 residues. V gave up 5 bases and J gave up 12 bases, with 13 bases separating them. Germline lookup yields CDR1 LNHDA and CDR2 SQIVND (reference sequence).

This clone was seen a single time. The chain carries TRBV27 and TRBJ2-7; no clear D gene. The germline V and J ends were trimmed by 0 bases and 0 bases, with 12 bases remaining between them. From germline, CDR1 is MNHEY and CDR2 SMNVEV (reference sequence). There are 16 residues in the CDR3. CDR3 sequence reads: CASSLSRSPASYEQYF. Here the CDR3 DNA reads TGTGCCAGCAGTTTATCCCGGAGTCCAGCCTCCTACGAGCAGTACTTC.

The gene calls are TRBV3-1 (or the pseudogene TRBV3-2) and TRBJ1-1; TRBD1 is a possible D gene (5 bases). Germline lookup yields CDR1 LGHDT and CDR2 YNNKEL (reference sequence). Trimming shortened V by 4 bases and J by 9 bases, and 21 bases separated the two germline ends. This CDR3 contains 15 residues. CDR3 region: CASSPLVAGRAKAFF. The DNA for the CDR3 is TGTGCCAGCAGCCCCCTTGTGGCAGGGCGCGCTAAAGCTTTCTTT.

V usage is TRBV7-2 and J usage is TRBJ2-3; D is unclear. CDR1 is SGHTA and CDR2 is FQGNSA in the germline V gene. V was pared by 5 bases and J by 1 base, with 19 bases between. This CDR3 region has 17 residues. As DNA, the CDR3 is TGTGCCAGCAGCCCGCACTATGGCCATACGGGCACAGATACGCAGTATTTT. Amino acid sequence: CASSPHYGHTGTDTQYF.

The table lists this clone with a count of one. This rearrangement joins TRBV14 to TRBJ1-4; 9 nucleotides line up with TRBD1. The trim removed 1 base at V and 7 bases at J, leaving 4 bases unmatched. This CDR3 is 15 amino acids long. Germline V gives CDR1 SGHDN, CDR2 FVKESK. The CDR3 nucleotides are TGTGCCAGCAGCCAAGCTCGACAGGGGGGTGAAAAACTGTTTTTT. It yields the protein CASSQARQGGEKLFF.

This clone was seen only once. This rearrangement joins TRBV19 to TRBJ2-3, with TRBD2 matching 8 bases. The length of the CDR3 is 15 residues. Germline V gives CDR1 LNHDA, CDR2 SQIVND (reference sequence). Trimming cost V 7 bases and J 2 bases; bases outside gene matches: 8. The CDR3 reads CASNPGGGLTDTQYF. CDR3 bases: TGTGCCAGTAACCCCGGGGGGGGACTCACAGATACGCAGTATTTT.

This chain joins TRBV25-1 and TRBJ2-7; 9 bases fit TRBD1. Germline V gene sequence: CDR1 MGHDK, CDR2 SYGVNS. This CDR3 is 15 amino acids long. The V gene end was trimmed by 3 bases and the J gene end by 2 bases; junction bases not matched to a gene: 5. CDR3 bases: TGTGCCAGCAGTGATCCAGGGGACAGGGCCTACGAGCAGTACTTC. Protein sequence: CASSDPGDRAYEQYF.

The chain employs TRBV5-6 and TRBJ1-4; possible D gene TRBD1, 5 bases. CDR1 SGHDT and CDR2 YYEEEE come from the germline V gene. Trimming took off 0 bases at V and 3 bases at J, with 12 bases between the two ends. The CDR3 is 16 amino acids. The CDR3 sequence: CASSLGTPTPNEKLFF. The CDR3 nucleotides read TGTGCCAGCAGCTTGGGGACACCCACGCCTAATGAAAAACTGTTTTTT. Combining the CDR3 with reference TRBV5-6 and TRBJ1-4 gives the whole variable domain DAGVTQSPTHLIKTRGQQVTLRCSPKSGHDTVSWYQQALGQGPQFIFQYYEEEERQRGNFPDRFSGHQFPNYSSELNVNALLLGDSALYLCASSLGTPTPNEKLFFGSGTQLSVL.

The J gene is TRBJ2-3, the V gene TRBV21-1; the D segment call TRBD1 is taken from the table without a DNA check. TRBV21-1 is marked as a pseudogene. The CDR3 loop spans 15 amino acids. CDR3 residues: CASSPGTGSTDTQYF. The CDR3 nucleotides are TGTGCCAGCAGCCCCGGGACAGGGAGCACAGATACGCAGTATTTT.

The rearrangement joins TRBV9 to TRBJ1-3; 9 bases map to TRBD1. From germline, CDR1 is SGDLS and CDR2 YYNGEE. V lost 4 bases and J lost 0; bases outside the gene matches: 14. CDR3 size: 19 residues. For the CDR3, the DNA is TGTGCCAGCAGCTTCCACCGGGACAGGGAACTCATCTCTGGAAACACCATATATTTT. Protein product: CASSFHRDRELISGNTIYF.

The chain links TRBV14 to TRBJ2-7, with D tentatively TRBD2 (6 bases). The CDR3 has 16 residues. V was cut by 1 base and J by 5 bases, with 18 bases left in between. From germline, CDR1 is SGHDN and CDR2 FVKESK. CDR3 residues: CASSQGQPGEPDEQYF. CDR3 DNA: TGTGCCAGCAGCCAAGGCCAACCGGGGGAGCCGGACGAGCAGTACTTC.

This clone was observed once. V gene TRBV24-1 combines with J gene TRBJ1-4, with D possibly TRBD1 on 5 matching bases. The CDR3 has 12 residues. Trimming removed 4 bases at V and 10 bases at J, with 9 bases between. In germline, CDR1 is KGHDR, CDR2 SFDVKD. The CDR3 region has the DNA TGTGCCACCAGTGACCGGGGGGGAAAACTGTTTTTT. It yields the protein CATSDRGGKLFF.

The chain carries TRBV15 and TRBJ1-1, with 7 bases identical to TRBD1. Trimming cost V 5 bases and J 5 bases; bases outside gene matches: 8. Germline loops: CDR1 LNHNV, CDR2 YYDKDF (reference sequence). The CDR3 length is 14 residues. CDR3 protein: CATSSRQGGTEAFF. DNA for the CDR3: TGTGCCACCAGCTCCCGACAGGGCGGAACTGAAGCTTTCTTT. The whole variable domain, filled in from reference TRBV15 and TRBJ1-1, reads DAMVIQNPRYQVTQFGKPVTLSCSQTLNHNVMYWYQQKSSQAPKLLFHYYDKDFNNEADTPDNFQSRRPNTSFCFLDIRSPGLGDTAMYLCATSSRQGGTEAFFGQGTRLTVV.

The chain carries TRBV7-9 and TRBJ2-5, with D tentatively TRBD2 (6 bases). Germline V lookup: CDR1 SEHNR, CDR2 FQNEAQ (reference sequence). The CDR3 length is 14 residues. The V gene lost 2 bases and the J gene lost 5 bases, with 12 bases spanning the gap. CDR3: CASSLLGGTETQYF. The CDR3 coding sequence is TGTGCCAGCAGCTTACTCGGGGGTACGGAGACCCAGTACTTC.

The gene calls are TRBV12-3 or TRBV12-4 and TRBJ1-1; D is ambiguous. Trimming shortened V by 3 bases and J by 3 bases, and 5 bases separated the two germline ends. This CDR3 is 12 amino acids long. The CDR3 nucleotides read TGTGCCAGCAGTTTGGGAGACACTGAAGCTTTCTTT. Its translation: CASSLGDTEAFF.

The chain couples TRBV27 to TRBJ2-7, with D possibly matching TRBD2 (6 bases). This CDR3 spans 13 amino acids. Between the trimmed V and J ends, which lost 5 bases and 2 bases, there was a span of 10 bases. Germline V gene data show CDR1 as MNHEY and CDR2 as SMNVEV (reference sequence). The CDR3 DNA reads TGTGCCAGCAGTAACGGGAGTCCCTACGAGCAGTACTTC. Amino acid sequence: CASSNGSPYEQYF.

The CDR3 sequence is CASSLTSGGNEQFF. The DNA for the CDR3 is TGTGCCAGCAGCTTAACTAGCGGGGGTAATGAGCAGTTCTTC. The genes are TRBV5-4 and TRBJ2-1; 11 bases map to TRBD2. The CDR3 covers 14 residues. Per the germline V gene, CDR1 is SGHNT and CDR2 is YYREEE (reference sequence). V shed 2 bases, J shed 7 bases, and the junction held 2 bases outside the gene matches.

The rearrangement joins TRBV28 to TRBJ1-4; D call uncertain. CDR1 is MDHEN, CDR2 SYDVKM, per germline. The V and J ends lost 6 bases and 0 bases respectively, with 11 bases between them. The CDR3 is 15 residues long. The CDR3 nucleotides are TGTGCCAGCAGCCTGCCCGGGGCAACTAATGAAAAACTGTTTTTT. This translates into CASSLPGATNEKLFF.

The chain joins TRBV10-1 to TRBJ1-1; 10 bases map to TRBD1. Germline V gene sequence: CDR1 WNHNN, CDR2 SYGVQD (reference sequence). Losses at the gene ends were 3 bases for V and 5 bases for J; bases not matched to a gene: 6. The CDR3 has 15 amino acids. CDR3 coding DNA: TGCGCCAGCAGTGAATCCGGACAGGGGGGGACTGAAGCTTTCTTT. Its translation: CASSESGQGGTEAFF.

The rearrangement joins TRBV27 to TRBJ2-2; D possibly corresponds to TRBD1 (6 bases). Germline CDR1 is MNHEY and CDR2 is SMNVEV (reference sequence). Between the trimmed V and J ends, which lost 6 bases and 1 base, there was a span of 9 bases. This CDR3 has 14 residues. The CDR3 sequence: CASRRGGNTGELFF. In DNA, the CDR3 is TGTGCCAGCAGAAGAGGGGGGAACACCGGGGAGCTGTTTTTT.

The chain has TRBV30 and TRBJ1-3; tentative D call: TRBD1 (5 bases). The CDR3 totals 16 residues. V dropped 0 bases and J dropped 0 bases, with 12 bases sitting between them. Germline V gene data show CDR1 as GTSNPN and CDR2 as SVGIG (reference sequence). DNA for the CDR3: TGTGCCTGGAGTGTATTCGGGGACTTCTCTGGAAACACCATATATTTT. Its protein product is CAWSVFGDFSGNTIYF. Together with reference TRBV30 and TRBJ1-3, the CDR3 gives the full variable domain: SQTIHQWPATLVQPVGSPLSLECTVEGTSNPNLYWYRQAAGRGLQLLFYSVGIGQISSEVPQNLSASRPQDRQFILSSKKLLLSDSGFYLCAWSVFGDFSGNTIYFGEGSWLTVV.

The rearrangement uses TRBV4-1 and TRBJ2-5; 7 bases agree with TRBD1. Germline V lookup: CDR1 MGHRA, CDR2 YSYEKL. The CDR3 spans 14 residues. V was clipped by 1 base and J by 4 bases; unmatched bases: 3. CDR3 loop: CASSQGGGGETQYF. The CDR3 nucleotides are TGCGCCAGCAGCCAAGGAGGGGGCGGAGAGACCCAGTACTTC.

V usage is TRBV7-9 and J usage is TRBJ2-7; 9 nucleotides align to TRBD2. Per the germline V gene, CDR1 is SEHNR and CDR2 is FQNEAQ (reference sequence). V gave up 2 bases and J gave up 6 bases; unmatched junction bases: 11. This CDR3 is 16 amino acids long. The CDR3 DNA reads as TGTGCCAGCAGCTTAATTTCTGGGGGACTAGCCGGCGAGCAGTACTTC. Protein product: CASSLISGGLAGEQYF.

V is TRBV4-3 and J is TRBJ1-4, with 7 bases lining up with TRBD1. The V gene's germline CDR1 is LGHNA and CDR2 YSLEER. The CDR3 is made up of 15 amino acids. V shed 5 bases and J 0 bases; nucleotides not matched to a gene: 3. The CDR3 coding sequence is TGCGCCAGCAGCTTCGGGACAGCAACTAATGAAAAACTGTTTTTT. This gives the protein CASSFGTATNEKLFF.